Presented here are 29 T cell receptor beta chains from one specimen sequenced in a study of cytomegalovirus exposure and HLA in healthy donors. In the PCR, 60 Vbeta and 13 Jbeta primers were used. Clones were read by immunoSEQ multiplex PCR, and TCRdb kept only the in-frame ones, dropping some. The sample has a few hundred thousand clones; 60% to 85% are singletons. Sequencing was carried out using PBMCs. The receptors originated from a man in his forties in good health and CMV-seronegative.

The chain joins TRBV19 to TRBJ1-5; D possibly corresponds to TRBD1 (6 bases). CDR1 and CDR2 (germline): LNHDA, SQIVND (reference sequence). The V end was cut by 2 bases, the J end by 0 bases, with 17 bases between. This CDR3 has 18 residues. For the CDR3, the DNA is TGTGCCAGTAGTATAACGGTTAGGGGGGGCATTAGCAATCAGCCCCAGCATTTT. This gives the protein CASSITVRGGISNQPQHF.

The rearrangement joins TRBV2 to TRBJ2-5; a possible D gene is TRBD1 (6 bases). The CDR3 extends over 13 amino acids. Germline loops: CDR1 SNHLY, CDR2 FYNNEI. The CDR3, as DNA: TGTGCGGATTCCACAGGGCCCCGAGAGACCCAGTACTTC. Protein: CADSTGPRETQYF.

This chain uses TRBV28 with TRBJ2-3; no clear D gene. CDR1 is MDHEN and CDR2 is SYDVKM in the germline V gene. The germline V and J ends were trimmed by 6 bases and 6 bases, with 7 bases remaining between them. There are 11 residues in the CDR3. The DNA of the CDR3 is TGTGCCAGCAGCCGCCGGGATACGCAGTATTTT. Translating gives CASSRRDTQYF.

The rearrangement joins TRBV23-1 to TRBJ1-1; TRBD1 might be the D (5 bases). TRBV23-1 is classed as an ORF, of uncertain function. The V end lost 5 bases, the J end lost 4 bases, and 20 bases lay between the germline ends. This CDR3 is 16 amino acids long. CDR3 DNA sequence: TGCGCCAGCAGTAGGATTAGGGGAGGCGGGTGCACTGAAGCTTTCTTT. It specifies CASSRIRGGGCTEAFF.

The rearrangement joins TRBV5-4 to TRBJ1-6; 9 nucleotides line up with TRBD1. The CDR3 is made up of 16 amino acids. Germline V lookup: CDR1 SGHNT, CDR2 YYREEE (reference sequence). The V segment lost 7 bases and the J segment 7 bases; nucleotides outside the gene matches: 12. The CDR3 coding sequence is TGTGCCAGCGGGAATCGAATAGGACAGGGGAATTCACCCCTCCACTTT. Translation: CASGNRIGQGNSPLHF.

V gene TRBV27 combines with J gene TRBJ2-3; the D gene is possibly TRBD1 (5 bases). The V gene's germline CDR1 is MNHEY and CDR2 SMNVEV (reference sequence). The CDR3 extends over 18 amino acids. Trimming took off 3 bases at V and 0 bases at J, with 19 bases between the two ends. CDR3 sequence (DNA): TGTGCCAGCAGTTTTTCGGTTATGGGGCTAGGAAGCACAGATACGCAGTATTTT. Translated, it gives CASSFSVMGLGSTDTQYF.

The rearrangement uses TRBV13 and TRBJ1-5; D gene uncertain. CDR1 and CDR2 (germline): PRHDT, FYEKMQ (reference sequence). V lost 1 base and J 2 bases, leaving 3 bases between the germline ends. This CDR3 region has 13 residues. As DNA, the CDR3 is TGTGCCAGCAGCTTAGAGCGCAATCAGCCCCAGCATTTT. It yields the protein CASSLERNQPQHF.

This chain links TRBV4-1 with TRBJ2-7, with D perhaps matching TRBD2 (6 bases). CDR3 size: 13 residues. Germline CDR1 MGHRA, CDR2 YSYEKL. The V end lost 5 bases, the J end lost 2 bases, and 10 bases lay between the germline ends. The CDR3 here is CASSGTLAYEQYF. In DNA form, the CDR3 reads TGCGCCAGCAGCGGGACTTTGGCCTACGAGCAGTACTTC.

The chain uses TRBV11-1 and TRBJ2-3; TRBD2 aligns across 14 bases. The CDR3 totals 15 residues. The V gene end was trimmed by 4 bases and the J gene end by 3 bases; junction bases not matched to a gene: 0. Germline loops: CDR1 SGHAT, CDR2 FQDESV (reference sequence). The DNA for the CDR3 is TGTGCCAGCAGCTGGACTAGCGGGGGGACAGATACGCAGTATTTT. This translates into CASSWTSGGTDTQYF.

V is TRBV11-2 and J is TRBJ2-3; TRBD2 might be the D (6 bases). This CDR3 region has 14 residues. Deletions cut 5 bases from V and 2 bases from J, with 11 bases between. The germline V gene encodes CDR1 SGHAT and CDR2 FQNNGV. The CDR3 protein is CASSPREVTDTQYF. CDR3 coding DNA: TGTGCCAGCAGCCCAAGGGAGGTCACAGATACGCAGTATTTT.

Only a few counts were recorded for this clone. The genes are TRBV7-2 and TRBJ1-1; D is undetermined. Germline-derived CDR1 and CDR2 are SGHTA and FQGNSA. CDR3 length: 13 residues. Trimming shortened V by 5 bases and J by 6 bases, and 13 bases separated the two germline ends. The CDR3: CASSRNIAPEAFF. Here the CDR3 DNA reads TGTGCCAGCAGCCGAAACATCGCCCCTGAAGCTTTCTTT.

This clone showed up just once. The genes are TRBV21-1 and TRBJ2-1; the DNA was not used to check the table's D call, TRBD1. TRBV21-1 counts as a pseudogene. This CDR3 spans 14 amino acids. CDR3 loop: CASSSRDRDNEQFF. The CDR3 DNA is TGTGCCAGCAGCTCACGGGACAGGGACAATGAGCAGTTCTTC.

The rearrangement uses TRBV4-2 and TRBJ2-3; 9 positions match TRBD2. The CDR3 runs to 19 residues. Germline-derived CDR1 and CDR2 are LGHNA and YNFKEQ. J lost 3 bases, V lost 0 bases, and 13 bases had no gene match. The CDR3 DNA is TGTGCCAGCAGCCAAGACTACCATGGGATTAGCGGGAGTACAGATACGCAGTATTTT. This translates into CASSQDYHGISGSTDTQYF.

The rearrangement uses TRBV6-1 and TRBJ2-1; 7 bases line up with TRBD2. Looked up from germline, CDR1 is MNHNS and CDR2 is SASEGT. With 10 bases clipped from V and 6 bases from J, the junction kept 15 bases outside the gene matches. The CDR3 sequence is 15 residues long. The CDR3 sequence: CATRGRAGLGNEQFF. DNA for the CDR3: TGTGCCACCAGAGGGAGGGCCGGTTTAGGCAATGAGCAGTTCTTC.

The chain employs TRBV29-1 and TRBJ2-7; 10 nucleotides match TRBD1. V gave up 1 base and J gave up 4 bases; unmatched junction bases: 1. This CDR3 region has 13 residues. Looked up from germline, CDR1 is SQVTM and CDR2 is ANQGSEA. This CDR3 reads CSVEGGQGYEQYF. CDR3 coding DNA: TGCAGCGTTGAAGGGGGACAGGGGTACGAGCAGTACTTC.

CDR3 nucleotides: TGTGCCAGCAGCGTAGGTCTAGCGGGGGGGCGAGCCATTCAGTACTTC. Translation: CASSVGLAGGRAIQYF. The V gene is TRBV9, the J gene TRBJ2-4; 12 positions agree with TRBD2. There are 16 residues in the CDR3. The germline V gene has CDR1 SGDLS and CDR2 YYNGEE. V shed 0 bases, J shed 9 bases, and the junction held 7 bases outside the gene matches.

The CDR3 nucleotides read TGTGCCAGCAGTTCGAGGACAGGTAGGAGCTCTGAAGCTTTCTTT. Its translation is CASSSRTGRSSEAFF. The chain carries TRBV6-6 and TRBJ1-1, with 7 bases fitting TRBD1. Germline assignment: CDR1 MNHNY and CDR2 SVGAGI (reference sequence). V lost 4 bases to trimming and J lost 6 bases; unmatched junction nucleotides: 11. CDR3 size: 15 residues.

This clone came up a few times. J is TRBJ1-1 and V is TRBV18; D is perhaps TRBD1 (6 bases). This CDR3 region has 14 residues. In germline, CDR1 is KGHSH, CDR2 LQKENI. The V gene lost 3 bases and the J gene lost 2 bases, with 10 bases spanning the gap. In nucleotides, the CDR3 is TGTGCCAGCTCACCCGGGACATTAAACACTGAAGCTTTCTTT. It translates to CASSPGTLNTEAFF. The full variable domain, its missing parts supplied by reference TRBV18 and TRBJ1-1, is NAGVMQNPRHLVRRRGQEARLRCSPMKGHSHVYWYRQLPEEGLKFMVYLQKENIIDESGMPKERFSAEFPKEGPSILRIQQVVRGDSAAYFCASSPGTLNTEAFFGQGTRLTVV.

This rearrangement joins TRBV11-2 to TRBJ1-4; D is uncertain. The CDR3 loop spans 15 amino acids. Per the germline V gene, CDR1 is SGHAT and CDR2 is FQNNGV. Deletions cut 3 bases from V and 10 bases from J, with 18 bases between. The DNA of the CDR3 is TGTGCCAGCAGCTTCCTCCCCAGGATCGAGGGAAAACTGTTTTTT. Its translation is CASSFLPRIEGKLFF.

This clone was seen more than once but under ten times. The V and J genes are TRBV19 and TRBJ1-5, with 8 positions matching TRBD1. J was trimmed by 2 bases and V by 5 bases; bases with no gene match: 5. Germline CDR1 and CDR2: LNHDA and SQIVND (reference sequence). This CDR3 is built from 15 residues. The CDR3 loop is CASSSDRARNQPQHF. The CDR3 DNA follows: TGTGCCAGTAGTTCGGACAGGGCTCGCAATCAGCCCCAGCATTTT.

This sequence joins TRBV11-2 and TRBJ2-1, with unresolved D. The V end was cut by 5 bases, the J end by 3 bases, with 5 bases between. The CDR3 has 12 amino acids. The germline CDR1 and CDR2 sequences are SGHAT and FQNNGV. The CDR3 bases are TGTGCCAGCAGCCTTCTCTACAATGAGCAGTTCTTC. Translation: CASSLLYNEQFF.

The chain joins TRBV9 to TRBJ2-6, with TRBD1 matching over 7 bases. Germline trimming cut 2 bases from V and 0 bases from J; bases unmatched to any gene: 11. The CDR3 contains 19 residues. CDR1 and CDR2 (germline): SGDLS, YYNGEE. In nucleotides, the CDR3 is TGTGCCAGCAGCGTCCCCGTGACAGGGCCCCTCTCTGGGGCCAACGTCCTGACTTTC. Amino acid sequence: CASSVPVTGPLSGANVLTF. Filled out from reference TRBV9 and TRBJ2-6, the complete variable domain reads DSGVTQTPKHLITATGQRVTLRCSPRSGDLSVYWYQQSLDQGLQFLIQYYNGEERAKGNILERFSAQQFPDLHSELNLSSLELGDSALYFCASSVPVTGPLSGANVLTFGAGSRLTVL.

This clone has a single count. The same CDR3 is also encoded by other DNA sequences in this sample. The chain combines TRBV18 with TRBJ1-6, with 9 bases fitting TRBD1. Germline trimming cut 3 bases from V and 5 bases from J; bases unmatched to any gene: 2. Germline assignment: CDR1 KGHSH and CDR2 LQKENI. The CDR3 is 15 amino acids. The CDR3: CASSPGTGNNSPLHF. For the CDR3, the DNA is TGTGCCAGCTCACCCGGGACAGGGAATAATTCACCCCTCCACTTT.

The chain employs TRBV28 and TRBJ2-2; D perhaps matches TRBD1 (5 bases). The CDR3 consists of 14 residues. The V end lost 3 bases, the J end lost 6 bases, and 11 bases lay between the germline ends. From germline, CDR1 is MDHEN and CDR2 SYDVKM. In DNA, the CDR3 is TGTGCCAGCAGTTTGGCAGGGAATTCCGGGGAGCTGTTTTTT. As protein: CASSLAGNSGELFF.

Notes on this clone: Germline is not matched at one junction end, which may reflect a read error. V usage is TRBV15 and J usage is TRBJ1-1; D is undetermined. The CDR3 covers 14 residues. Looked up from germline, CDR1 is LNHNV and CDR2 is YYDKDF (reference sequence). CDR3 bases: TGTACCACCAGCAGATCGAACGGGAGCACTGAAGCTTTCTTT. Its translation: CTTSRSNGSTEAFF. Complete variable domain (other parts from reference TRBV15 and TRBJ1-1): DAMVIQNPRYQVTQFGKPVTLSCSQTLNHNVMYWYQQKSSQAPKLLFHYYDKDFNNEADTPDNFQSRRPNTSFCFLDIRSPGLGDTAMYLCTTSRSNGSTEAFFGQGTRLTVV.

CDR3 sequence (DNA): TGTGCCAGCAGCTTATTAGGAGGGGCTAATACGCAGTATTTT. It encodes CASSLLGGANTQYF. The chain recombines TRBV7-2 with TRBJ2-3; tentatively, D is TRBD2 (6 bases). CDR1 and CDR2 from the germline V gene are SGHTA and FQGNSA. V lost 2 bases and J lost 7, with 13 bases in between. The CDR3 extends over 14 amino acids.

This clone was observed a handful of times. CDR3 region: CASSPVEVSTEAFF. For the CDR3, the DNA is TGTGCCAGCAGCCCGGTGGAGGTTTCCACTGAAGCTTTCTTT. The chain carries TRBV5-4 and TRBJ1-1; D unclear. With 4 bases removed from V and 4 bases from J, the gap between germline ends came to 14 bases. CDR1 and CDR2 (germline): SGHNT, YYREEE (reference sequence). The CDR3 runs to 14 residues.

A word on this clone: The junction differs from germline at one of its ends, possibly a read error. The rearrangement uses TRBV7-3 and TRBJ2-6; a possible D gene is TRBD2 (7 bases). CDR1 and CDR2 (germline): SGHTA, FQGTGA. This CDR3 region has 18 residues. DNA for the CDR3: TGTGCCAGCAGCTTACGTTCAGGAGGGGGGGGTGGGCCCAACGTCCTGACTTTC. Translating it yields CASSLRSGGGGGPNVLTF.

The V call is TRBV9, the J call TRBJ1-1, with D perhaps TRBD1 (5 bases). The CDR3 covers 14 residues. V was clipped by 5 bases and J by 2 bases, with 13 bases between them. Germline CDR1 SGDLS, CDR2 YYNGEE. CDR3 protein: CASSKGHLNTEAFF. The CDR3 coding sequence is TGTGCCAGCAGTAAAGGACACCTTAACACTGAAGCTTTCTTT.